This is a list of T cell receptor beta chains from one sample in a study of cytomegalovirus exposure and HLA in healthy donors. Profiling relied on immunoSEQ multiplex PCR, and the TCRdb table lists in-frame clones only, not all of them. The sample contains roughly 56,000 clones, more than 70% of which appear only once. Source material: PBMCs. The receptor set was obtained from a young man in good health and CMV-seronegative. CDR3s include the opening cysteine and the closing phenylalanine or tryptophan. A D gene is named only where the DNA matches it firmly. A row's size may be missing; if present it is once, few, many or a size class.

clone size: .
D gene: .
J gene: TRBJ1-5
V gene: TRBV6-5
CDR3 DNA: TGTGCCAGCAGTCCACTAGACCGGCAGCCCCAGCATTTT
CDR3 protein: CASSPLDRQPQHF

clone size: .
D gene: TRBD1
J gene: TRBJ1-2
V gene: TRBV11-2
CDR3 DNA: TGTGCCAGCAGCTTAGAAGAACGGGACAGGGGCTATGGCTACACCTTC
CDR3 protein: CASSLEERDRGYGYTF

clone size: .
D gene: TRBD2
J gene: TRBJ2-4
V gene: TRBV4-1
CDR3 DNA: TGCGCCAGCAGCCAAGATGGGCGGGGGTCTTTAGAGGACATTCAGTACTTC
CDR3 protein: CASSQDGRGSLEDIQYF

clone size: .
D gene: TRBD2
J gene: TRBJ2-5
V gene: TRBV15
CDR3 DNA: TGTGCCACCGGGGGGGGAACGGAGACCCAGTACTTC
CDR3 protein: CATGGGTETQYF

clone size: .
D gene: .
J gene: TRBJ1-2
V gene: TRBV18
CDR3 DNA: TGTGCCAGCTCACCCTCCGACACTAGGGGCTACACCTTC
CDR3 protein: CASSPSDTRGYTF

clone size: once
D gene: .
J gene: TRBJ1-5
V gene: TRBV2
CDR3 DNA: TGTGCCAGCAGTCCACATAGCAATCAGCCCCAGCATTTT
CDR3 protein: CASSPHSNQPQHF

clone size: .
D gene: TRBD2
J gene: TRBJ2-3
V gene: TRBV4-2
CDR3 DNA: TGTGCCAGCAGCCAAGGACTAGCGGGTGGACTGAGCACAGATACGCAGTATTTT
CDR3 protein: CASSQGLAGGLSTDTQYF

clone size: .
D gene: TRBD2
J gene: TRBJ2-3
V gene: TRBV5-4
CDR3 DNA: TGTGCCAGCAGCGCCGGGGGGGCTATTCCGGATACGCAGTATTTT
CDR3 protein: CASSAGGAIPDTQYF

clone size: .
D gene: .
J gene: TRBJ1-4
V gene: TRBV29-1
CDR3 DNA: TGCAGCGTTGTCGCAGGGATTAATGAAAAACTGTTTTTT
CDR3 protein: CSVVAGINEKLFF

clone size: .
D gene: .
J gene: TRBJ1-1
V gene: TRBV7-8
CDR3 DNA: TGTGCCAGCAGCTTAGTGCTGGGACACCAGAACACTGAAGCTTTCTTT
CDR3 protein: CASSLVLGHQNTEAFF